This T cell receptor beta chain was captured by sequencing in a study of CD8 T cells in Susac syndrome. In germline, CDR1 is SGHNT, CDR2 YYREEE (reference sequence). CDR3 length: 14 amino acids. The V end was cut by 2 bases, the J end by 11 bases, with 17 bases between. Both CD4+ and CD8+ T cells were negatively isolated, and TEMRA cells underwent FACS enrichment. Random hexamers were used to reverse transcribe 0.5 to 1 ug of RNA. Using its own MiXCR run on the immunoSEQ multiplex PCR reads, TCRdb lists one record per CDR3 protein. The sample lists some 200,000 distinct CDR3 sequences, about 96% occurring once.

The chain has TRBV5-4 and TRBJ2-1; D is perhaps TRBD2 (5 bases). This sequence was found in a human donor with multiple sclerosis. Sequencing was done on a sample of CD4+ T cells from PBMCs. CDR3 sequence: CASSFQATGGQQFF. The CDR3 bases are TGTGCCAGCAGCTTCCAGGCGACCGGAGGCCAGCAGTTCTTC.